The 10 T cell receptor beta chains below were found in one sample sequenced in a study of cytomegalovirus exposure and HLA in healthy donors. Primers included in the PCR were 60 Vbeta and 13 Jbeta primers. The protocol was immunoSEQ multiplex PCR, while the TCRdb copy is restricted to in-frame clones and leaves out a portion. The data contain some 170,000 clones, 60% to 80% of them singletons. The sample consisted of PBMCs. The origin of the receptors is a man between 40 and 49 years old in good health and CMV-seropositive.

The chain recombines TRBV6-4 with TRBJ2-3; D may be TRBD2 (6 bases). The CDR3 has 14 amino acids. Trimming took off 10 bases at V and 4 bases at J, with 18 bases between the two ends. Germline V gene data show CDR1 as MRHNA and CDR2 as SNTAGT. CDR3 amino acids: CAIPGLALPDTQYF. The CDR3 nucleotides read TGTGCCATACCGGGACTCGCTCTCCCAGATACGCAGTATTTT.

V gene TRBV29-1 combines with J gene TRBJ2-3, with TRBD1 identical over 8 bases. The junction had 10 bases not matched to a gene; V was cut back by 6 bases and J by 2 bases. Looked up from germline, CDR1 is SQVTM and CDR2 is ANQGSEA. The CDR3 is 15 amino acids. The CDR3 DNA reads as TGCAGCGTCTCAAGACAGGGGCCCTTCACAGATACGCAGTATTTT. Protein: CSVSRQGPFTDTQYF.

As to this clone: The junction and the germline gene differ at one end; a read error may be behind it. The V call is TRBV2, the J call TRBJ1-1; the D gene is possibly TRBD1 (5 bases). CDR1 is SNHLY, CDR2 FYNNEI, per germline. CDR3 size: 13 residues. The CDR3 sequence is CASSAELTEPRYF. CDR3 sequence (DNA): TGTGCCAGCAGTGCAGAACTGACAGAGCCTAGATACTTT.

The V call is TRBV10-3, the J call TRBJ1-2, with TRBD1 matching over 7 bases. CDR1 and CDR2 (germline): ENHRY, SYGVKD. The V segment lost 6 bases and the J segment 3 bases; nucleotides outside the gene matches: 4. This CDR3 spans 13 amino acids. The CDR3 loop is CAISPGQDYGYTF. Written as DNA, the CDR3 is TGTGCCATCAGCCCCGGACAGGACTATGGCTACACCTTC.

Remarks on this clone: Germline is not matched at one junction end, which may reflect a read error. The gene calls are TRBV5-6 and TRBJ2-6; 7 nucleotides align to TRBD2. CDR1 SGHDT and CDR2 YYEEEE come from the germline V gene. CDR3 size: 15 residues. The CDR3 DNA is TGTGCCAGCAGTCGGCGGGGGACCGGGGCCAACGGCCTGACTTTC. Translation gives CASSRRGTGANGLTF.

This rearrangement joins TRBV5-1 to TRBJ2-1; TRBD2 matches 8 bases. CDR3 size: 15 residues. The germline V gene has CDR1 SGHRS and CDR2 YFSETQ. V lost 1 base to trimming and J lost 5 bases; unmatched junction nucleotides: 5. The CDR3 protein is CASSLRAGGDNEQFF. CDR3 coding DNA: TGCGCCAGCAGCTTGAGGGCGGGAGGAGACAATGAGCAGTTCTTC.

On this clone: This CDR3 is also generated by other DNA sequences in the sample. The chain employs TRBV19 and TRBJ1-5, with D perhaps matching TRBD1 (5 bases). The germline V and J ends were trimmed by 3 bases and 4 bases, with 10 bases remaining between them. Germline V gene data show CDR1 as LNHDA and CDR2 as SQIVND (reference sequence). The CDR3 contains 14 residues. CDR3 in amino acids: CASSIVGGNQPQHF. The CDR3 region has the DNA TGTGCCAGTAGTATTGTGGGGGGGAATCAGCCCCAGCATTTT. The full variable domain, rest sourced from reference TRBV19 and TRBJ1-5, is DGGITQSPKYLFRKEGQNVTLSCEQNLNHDAMYWYRQDPGQGLRLIYYSQIVNDFQKGDIAEGYSVSREKKESFPLTVTSAQKNPTAFYLCASSIVGGNQPQHFGDGTRLSIL.

CDR3 sequence reads: CASSVSYEQYF. In DNA, the CDR3 is TGTGCCAGCAGCGTCTCCTACGAGCAGTACTTC. The chain joins TRBV28 to TRBJ2-7, with D unresolved. Per the germline V gene, CDR1 is MDHEN and CDR2 is SYDVKM. The CDR3 is 11 amino acids. The V gene lost 6 bases and the J gene lost 0 bases, with 3 bases spanning the gap.

The J gene is TRBJ2-7, the V gene TRBV28; TRBD1 aligns across 8 bases. CDR3 length: 13 residues. Germline lookup yields CDR1 MDHEN and CDR2 SYDVKM. J was trimmed by 6 bases and V by 10 bases; bases with no gene match: 11. The CDR3 protein is CATALGTGFEQYF. The CDR3 DNA reads TGTGCCACCGCATTAGGGACAGGCTTCGAGCAGTACTTC.

This clone was observed a single time. CDR3 DNA sequence: TGTGCCAGCAGTCCAGGACAGGGAGAGACCCAGTACTTC. Protein product: CASSPGQGETQYF. The chain joins TRBV27 to TRBJ2-5; 8 nucleotides line up with TRBD1. V lost 5 bases to trimming and J lost 4 bases; unmatched junction nucleotides: 3. The CDR3 has 13 residues. Germline values: CDR1 MNHEY, CDR2 SMNVEV (reference sequence).